The T cell receptor (beta chain) described here comes from a study of CD8+ T cells in alopecia areata. Regarding the study as a whole: Patients shared TCRs less clearly than mice did, possibly owing to HLA. Scalp data also include sequences from resident alphabeta T cells of normal skin.

Reverse transcription of extracted RNA yielded cDNA, which provided the sequencing template. Some clones are missing from TCRdb's copy, which holds only in-frame ones; the method was immunoSEQ multiplex PCR. The sample lists approximately 58,000 clones; 44% were seen once. CD4+ and CD8+ T cells were sorted from PBMCs stained for CD3, CD4 and CD8. This clone was seen a handful of times. The target antigen is unknown. The CDR3 extends over 13 amino acids. The V end lost 6 bases, the J end lost 3 bases, and 14 bases lay between the germline ends. Germline CDR1 is SQVTM and CDR2 is ANQGSEA. This TCR was recovered from a human donor with alopecia areata. The chain is built from TRBV29-1 and TRBJ1-1; maybe TRBD1 (6 bases). Specimen: NKG2D-low CD8+ T cells sorted from blood. Written as DNA, the CDR3 is TGCAGCGTCAACAGGGTGGGCTACACTGAAGCTTTCTTT. It is translated as CSVNRVGYTEAFF.